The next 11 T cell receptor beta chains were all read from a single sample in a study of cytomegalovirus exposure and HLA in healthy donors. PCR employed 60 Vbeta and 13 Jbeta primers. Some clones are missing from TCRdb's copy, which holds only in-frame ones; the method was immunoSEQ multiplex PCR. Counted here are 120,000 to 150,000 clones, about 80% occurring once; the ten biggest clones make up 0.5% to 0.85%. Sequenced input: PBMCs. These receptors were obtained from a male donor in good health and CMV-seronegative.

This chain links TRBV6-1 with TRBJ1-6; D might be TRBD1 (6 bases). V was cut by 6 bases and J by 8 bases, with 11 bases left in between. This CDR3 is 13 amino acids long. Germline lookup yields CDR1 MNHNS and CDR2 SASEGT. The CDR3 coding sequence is TGTGCCAGCAGACCACAGGGCGATTCACCCCTCCACTTT. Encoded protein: CASRPQGDSPLHF.

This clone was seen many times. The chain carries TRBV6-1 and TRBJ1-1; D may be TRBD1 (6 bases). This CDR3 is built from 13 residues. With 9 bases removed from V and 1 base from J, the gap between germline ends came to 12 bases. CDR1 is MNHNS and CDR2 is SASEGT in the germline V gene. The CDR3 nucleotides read TGTGCCAGTGCGGACAGTGAGAACACTGAAGCTTTCTTT. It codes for CASADSENTEAFF.

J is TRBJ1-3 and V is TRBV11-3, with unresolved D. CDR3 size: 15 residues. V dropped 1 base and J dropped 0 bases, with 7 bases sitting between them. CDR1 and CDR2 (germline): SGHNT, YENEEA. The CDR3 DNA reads TGTGCCAGCAGCTTAGTGTCTAACTCTGGAAACACCATATATTTT. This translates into CASSLVSNSGNTIYF. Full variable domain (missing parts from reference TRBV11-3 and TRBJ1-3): EAGVVQSPRYKIIEKKQPVAFWCNPISGHNTLYWYLQNLGQGPELLIRYENEEAVDDSQLPKDRFSAERLKGVDSTLKIQPAELGDSAVYLCASSLVSNSGNTIYFGEGSWLTVV.

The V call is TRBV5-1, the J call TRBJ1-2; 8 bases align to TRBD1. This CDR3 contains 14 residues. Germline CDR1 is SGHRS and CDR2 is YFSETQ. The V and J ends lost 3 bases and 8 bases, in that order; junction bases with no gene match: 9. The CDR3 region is CASSSTGTGDGYTF. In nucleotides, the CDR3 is TGCGCCAGCAGCTCCACCGGGACAGGCGACGGCTACACCTTC. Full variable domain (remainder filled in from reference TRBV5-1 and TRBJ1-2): KAGVTQTPRYLIKTRGQQVTLSCSPISGHRSVSWYQQTPGQGLQFLFEYFSETQRNKGNFPGRFSGRQFSNSRSEMNVSTLELGDSALYLCASSSTGTGDGYTFGSGTRLTVV.

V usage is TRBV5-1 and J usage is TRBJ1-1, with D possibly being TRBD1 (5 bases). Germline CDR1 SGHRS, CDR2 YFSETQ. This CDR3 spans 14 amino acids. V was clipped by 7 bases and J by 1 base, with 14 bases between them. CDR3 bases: TGCGCCAGCGACCAGGACGGGGGGAACACTGAAGCTTTCTTT. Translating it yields CASDQDGGNTEAFF.

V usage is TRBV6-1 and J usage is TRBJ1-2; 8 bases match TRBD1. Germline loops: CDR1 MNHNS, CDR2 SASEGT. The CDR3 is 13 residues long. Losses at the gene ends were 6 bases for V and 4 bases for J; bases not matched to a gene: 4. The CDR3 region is CASSRDRLYGYTF. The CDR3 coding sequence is TGTGCCAGCAGCCGGGACAGGCTCTATGGCTACACCTTC.

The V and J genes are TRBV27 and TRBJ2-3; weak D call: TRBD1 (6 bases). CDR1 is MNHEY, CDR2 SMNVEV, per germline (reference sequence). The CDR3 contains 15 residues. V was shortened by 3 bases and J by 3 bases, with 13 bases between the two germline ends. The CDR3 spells CASSFTGQWTDTQYF. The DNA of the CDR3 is TGTGCCAGCAGTTTTACAGGGCAGTGGACAGATACGCAGTATTTT.

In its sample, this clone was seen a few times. CDR3 loop: CASSLGGDYGELFF. Here the CDR3 DNA reads TGTGCCAGCAGCCTAGGGGGGGACTACGGGGAGCTGTTTTTT. This chain links TRBV7-3 with TRBJ2-2; D perhaps matches TRBD2 (7 bases). Trimming removed 5 bases at V and 7 bases at J, with 14 bases between. CDR3 length: 14 residues. The germline V gene has CDR1 SGHTA and CDR2 FQGTGA.

The CDR3 region has the DNA TGCGCCAGCAGCCCAATACTACAGGGATCCTACGAGCAGTACTTC. Encoded protein: CASSPILQGSYEQYF. V and J are TRBV4-1 and TRBJ2-5, with D possibly TRBD1 on 6 matching bases. The J call may be mistaken, given a closer DNA end match to TRBJ2-7. The CDR3 consists of 15 residues. CDR1 is MGHRA and CDR2 is YSYEKL in the germline V gene.

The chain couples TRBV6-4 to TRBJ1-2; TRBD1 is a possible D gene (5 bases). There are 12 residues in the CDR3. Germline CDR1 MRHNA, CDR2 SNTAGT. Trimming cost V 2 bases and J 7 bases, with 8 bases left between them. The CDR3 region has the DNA TGTGCCAGCAGTGACAGGGGAAGTGGCTACACCTTC. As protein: CASSDRGSGYTF.

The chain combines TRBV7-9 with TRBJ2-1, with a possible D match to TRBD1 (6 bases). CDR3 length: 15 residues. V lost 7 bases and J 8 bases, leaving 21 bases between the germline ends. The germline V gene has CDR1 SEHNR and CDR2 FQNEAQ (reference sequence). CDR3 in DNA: TGTGCCAGCATGTTACTTGGCAGGGGCGTAGATGAGCAGTTCTTC. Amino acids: CASMLLGRGVDEQFF.